Described below is a single T cell receptor beta chain sequence and its context. The repertoire was sequenced with immunoSEQ multiplex PCR; TCRdb's copy has only in-frame clones and lacks some. The data hold approximately 300,000 clones, with around 86% observed a single time. The record originates from a study of blood T cell repertoires in COVID-19. CDR1 and CDR2 (germline): MDHEN, SYDVKM. The V and J ends lost 5 bases and 2 bases respectively, with 13 bases between them. There are 14 residues in the CDR3. The sequencing sample was made of PBMCs or T cells enriched from blood (not recorded which). This chain connects TRBV28 to TRBJ2-7; D perhaps matches TRBD2 (5 bases). The TCR originated in a man between 60 and 70 years old who had recovered from COVID-19. The CDR3 sequence: CASSPPAGAYEQYF. The CDR3 DNA follows: TGTGCCAGCAGTCCCCCTGCCGGGGCCTACGAGCAGTACTTC.